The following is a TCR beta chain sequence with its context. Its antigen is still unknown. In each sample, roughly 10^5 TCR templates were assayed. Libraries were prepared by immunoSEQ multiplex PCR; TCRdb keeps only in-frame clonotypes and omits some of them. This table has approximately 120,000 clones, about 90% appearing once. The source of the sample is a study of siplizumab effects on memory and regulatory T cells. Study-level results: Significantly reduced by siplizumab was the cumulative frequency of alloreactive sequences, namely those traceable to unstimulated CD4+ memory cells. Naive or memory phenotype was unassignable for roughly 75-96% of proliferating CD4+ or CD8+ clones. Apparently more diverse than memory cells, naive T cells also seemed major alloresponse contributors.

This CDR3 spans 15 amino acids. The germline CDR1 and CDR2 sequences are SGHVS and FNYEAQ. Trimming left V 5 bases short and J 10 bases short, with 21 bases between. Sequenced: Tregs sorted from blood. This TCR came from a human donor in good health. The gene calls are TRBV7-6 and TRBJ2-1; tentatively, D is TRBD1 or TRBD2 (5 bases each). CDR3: CASSPFRGLGEEQFF. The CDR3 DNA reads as TGTGCCAGCAGCCCCTTCCGGGGCCTGGGCGAGGAGCAGTTCTTC.